One and the same sample provided the 23 T cell receptor beta chains below, sequenced in a study of cytomegalovirus exposure and HLA in healthy donors. Primers: 60 Vbeta forward and 13 Jbeta reverse. The assay was immunoSEQ multiplex PCR, and TCRdb's table has in-frame clones only and misses some. The sample has roughly 150,000 clones; 70% to 80% are singletons. Sequenced input: PBMCs. The receptors here all came from a woman in her 40s in good health and CMV-seronegative.

This rearrangement joins TRBV10-3 to TRBJ2-1; tentatively, D is TRBD2 (5 bases). This CDR3 contains 13 residues. The V gene's germline CDR1 is ENHRY and CDR2 SYGVKD. Trimming cost V 10 bases and J 0 bases, with 10 bases left between them. CDR3 sequence: CATGKSSYNEQFF. The CDR3 DNA reads TGTGCCACCGGGAAAAGCTCCTACAATGAGCAGTTCTTC.

The CDR3 sequence is CASIPGYGEQYF. The DNA of the CDR3 is TGTGCCAGCATCCCGGGGTACGGGGAGCAGTACTTC. This chain links TRBV6-1 with TRBJ2-7; D perhaps matches TRBD2 (5 bases). The germline V and J ends were trimmed by 7 bases and 7 bases, with 14 bases remaining between them. Germline CDR1 is MNHNS and CDR2 is SASEGT. This CDR3 is built from 12 residues.

This clone showed up just a few times. Other DNA sequences within the sample encode an identical CDR3. The chain uses TRBV4-3 and TRBJ2-7; 9 bases agree with TRBD1. Germline V gene sequence: CDR1 LGHNA, CDR2 YSLEER. This CDR3 contains 15 residues. With 0 bases clipped from V and 2 bases from J, the junction kept 2 bases outside the gene matches. CDR3 residues: CASSQDRQGAYEQYF. The CDR3 nucleotides read TGCGCCAGCAGCCAAGATAGACAGGGGGCCTACGAGCAGTACTTC.

V gene TRBV7-6 combines with J gene TRBJ1-2; TRBD1 is a possible D gene (5 bases). This CDR3 contains 13 residues. Germline assignment: CDR1 SGHVS and CDR2 FNYEAQ. V was trimmed by 5 bases and J by 8 bases, leaving 15 bases between them. In DNA, the CDR3 is TGTGCCAGCAGCCCCTATAGGGGTTACGGCTACACCTTC. Encoded protein: CASSPYRGYGYTF.

The genes are TRBV6-4 and TRBJ1-1; 10 bases agree with TRBD1. CDR3 length: 16 amino acids. J gave up 1 base and V 6 bases, and 8 bases lay outside the gene matches. The germline CDR1 and CDR2 sequences are MRHNA and SNTAGT. The CDR3, as DNA: TGTGCCAGCAGGAAGACAGGGGGCTTGAAGAACACTGAAGCTTTCTTT. This translates into CASRKTGGLKNTEAFF.

This chain uses TRBV28 with TRBJ2-3, with a possible D match to TRBD2 (6 bases). Germline V gene data show CDR1 as MDHEN and CDR2 as SYDVKM. Deletions cut 8 bases from V and 6 bases from J, with 15 bases between. This CDR3 is 13 amino acids long. CDR3: CASRGSGEDTQYF. CDR3 DNA sequence: TGTGCCAGCCGAGGTTCGGGGGAGGATACGCAGTATTTT. The full variable domain, completed using reference TRBV28 and TRBJ2-3, is DVKVTQSSRYLVKRTGEKVFLECVQDMDHENMFWYRQDPGLGLRLIYFSYDVKMKEKGDIPEGYSVSREKKERFSLILESASTNQTSMYLCASRGSGEDTQYFGPGTRLTVL.

This chain links TRBV4-2 with TRBJ2-4; 7 nucleotides match TRBD2. Trimming cost V 5 bases and J 0 bases; bases outside gene matches: 16. The V gene's germline CDR1 is LGHNA and CDR2 YNFKEQ. The CDR3 is made up of 19 amino acids. CDR3 sequence: CASSNLADSLLSAKNIQYF. CDR3 DNA: TGTGCCAGCAGCAACCTAGCGGATTCATTACTTTCAGCCAAAAACATTCAGTACTTC.

The gene calls are TRBV11-1 and TRBJ2-3; 15 nucleotides align to TRBD2. CDR3 length: 16 amino acids. J gave up 4 bases and V 5 bases, and 4 bases lay outside the gene matches. Germline V CDR1 and CDR2: SGHAT, FQDESV (reference sequence). DNA of the CDR3: TGTGCCAGCAGCGCCTGGACTAGCGGGGGGGCAGATACGCAGTATTTT. Residues: CASSAWTSGGADTQYF.

The chain couples TRBV9 to TRBJ2-2, with 10 bases lining up with TRBD1. Trimming took 3 bases from V and 1 from J; bases not matched to a gene: 6. The CDR3 extends over 17 amino acids. Germline V gene sequence: CDR1 SGDLS, CDR2 YYNGEE. CDR3 residues: CASSAPRDRGNTGELFF. The CDR3 coding sequence is TGTGCCAGCAGCGCGCCCAGGGACAGGGGGAACACCGGGGAGCTGTTTTTT.

This clone was counted only a few times. This chain joins TRBV7-6 and TRBJ2-7, with a weak D call TRBD2 (5 bases). Trimming took off 5 bases at V and 2 bases at J, with 10 bases between the two ends. Germline V gene data show CDR1 as SGHVS and CDR2 as FNYEAQ. The CDR3 is 13 amino acids. CDR3 amino acids: CASSVGEAYEQYF. CDR3 nucleotides: TGTGCCAGCAGCGTGGGAGAAGCCTACGAGCAGTACTTC.

The chain employs TRBV19 and TRBJ2-2; weak D call: TRBD2 (6 bases). The CDR3 length is 15 residues. V was pared by 4 bases and J by 3 bases, with 12 bases between. Germline CDR1 and CDR2: LNHDA and SQIVND (reference sequence). As DNA, the CDR3 is TGTGCCAGTAGTAAGGCCGGGAGTGACACCGGGGAGCTGTTTTTT. Translating it yields CASSKAGSDTGELFF.

This chain joins TRBV6-5 and TRBJ2-7; 7 bases are a match to TRBD1. Per the germline V gene, CDR1 is MNHEY and CDR2 is SVGAGI. CDR3 length: 16 amino acids. The junction had 9 bases not matched to a gene; V was cut back by 0 bases and J by 4 bases. The CDR3 sequence: CASSYSRDSLTYEQYF. In nucleotides, the CDR3 is TGTGCCAGCAGTTACTCAAGGGACAGCCTGACTTACGAGCAGTACTTC.

The chain combines TRBV6-6 with TRBJ2-3; TRBD2 matches 9 bases. V dropped 2 bases and J dropped 5; count of bases not matched to a gene: 5. The CDR3 runs to 15 residues. In germline, CDR1 is MNHNY, CDR2 SVGAGI (reference sequence). CDR3 residues: CASSYGAGGGDTQYF. DNA for the CDR3: TGTGCCAGCAGTTACGGAGCGGGGGGAGGAGATACGCAGTATTTT.

V usage is TRBV7-2 and J usage is TRBJ2-3; 8 bases align to TRBD2. Trimming took 5 bases from V and 3 from J; bases not matched to a gene: 13. The germline gives CDR1 SGHTA, CDR2 FQGNSA. This CDR3 contains 17 residues. The DNA for the CDR3 is TGTGCCAGCAGCGTATGGTTAAGCGGGAGCGGGACAGATACGCAGTATTTT. This codes for CASSVWLSGSGTDTQYF.

This rearrangement joins TRBV6-1 to TRBJ1-1, with 9 positions matching TRBD1. The CDR3 runs to 15 residues. J was trimmed by 5 bases and V by 6 bases; bases with no gene match: 10. The germline CDR1 and CDR2 sequences are MNHNS and SASEGT. For the CDR3, the DNA is TGTGCCAGCAGACAGGGGGCGACCTACGGGACTGAAGCTTTCTTT. Its protein product is CASRQGATYGTEAFF.

This clone has a single count. This chain links TRBV14 with TRBJ2-7; possible D gene TRBD2, 5 bases. The CDR3 length is 15 residues. CDR1 and CDR2 from the germline V gene are SGHDN and FVKESK. With 4 bases removed from V and 3 bases from J, the gap between germline ends came to 16 bases. The CDR3 nucleotides are TGTGCCAGCAGCCGGTTCCGGGATTCCGTCTACGAGCAGTACTTC. This codes for CASSRFRDSVYEQYF.

This chain links TRBV6-5 with TRBJ2-5, with D possibly being TRBD1 (5 bases). CDR3 length equals 15 residues. V lost 0 bases and J 2 bases, leaving 10 bases between the germline ends. CDR1 is MNHEY, CDR2 SVGAGI, per germline. In DNA, the CDR3 is TGTGCCAGCAGTTACTCAGGGGCCCATCAAGAGACCCAGTACTTC. Translation gives CASSYSGAHQETQYF.

Points on this clone: A read error may produce the germline difference seen at one junction end. V is TRBV7-9 and J is TRBJ1-1; perhaps TRBD1 as D (5 bases). Per germline, CDR1 SEHNR and CDR2 FQNEAQ (reference sequence). CDR3 length: 13 residues. CDR3 residues: CSSSLAGGAEAFF. CDR3 coding DNA: TGTTCCAGCAGCTTAGCGGGGGGAGCTGAAGCTTTCTTT.

The chain links TRBV15 to TRBJ1-5; perhaps TRBD1 as D (6 bases). The CDR3 is 17 residues long. Trimming took 0 bases from V and 8 from J, leaving 20 bases between them. Germline V gene lookup returns CDR1 LNHNV and CDR2 YYDKDF (reference sequence). In nucleotides, the CDR3 is TGTGCCACCAGCAGAGATCGGGCAGGGGCCTTTTTAAAGCCCCAGCATTTT. Amino acid sequence: CATSRDRAGAFLKPQHF.

This rearrangement joins TRBV28 to TRBJ2-1; possibly TRBD2 for D (5 bases). V lost 7 bases, J lost 9 bases, and 16 bases lay in between. CDR1 is MDHEN and CDR2 is SYDVKM in the germline V gene. This CDR3 contains 13 residues. The CDR3 DNA is TGTGCCAGCACGGAGGTTCAGTCGGGTGAGCAGTTCTTC. Encoded protein: CASTEVQSGEQFF.

This sequence joins TRBV18 and TRBJ2-5; 8 bases line up with TRBD2. With 6 bases clipped from V and 5 bases from J, the junction kept 8 bases outside the gene matches. The CDR3 covers 14 residues. The germline V gene encodes CDR1 KGHSH and CDR2 LQKENI. The CDR3 here is CASSSIGGDETQYF. CDR3 sequence (DNA): TGTGCCAGCTCTTCGATCGGGGGGGATGAGACCCAGTACTTC.

The chain is built from TRBV6-5 and TRBJ2-7; D unclear. Germline V gene lookup returns CDR1 MNHEY and CDR2 SVGAGI. V was clipped by 5 bases and J by 5 bases, with 4 bases between them. The CDR3 is 10 amino acids. The CDR3 protein is CASSHNEQYF. The CDR3, as DNA: TGTGCCAGCAGTCACAACGAGCAGTACTTC.

In its sample, this clone was seen a few times. J is TRBJ2-7 and V is TRBV7-2; 7 bases map to TRBD2. With 5 bases clipped from V and 4 bases from J, the junction kept 11 bases outside the gene matches. Germline lookup yields CDR1 SGHTA and CDR2 FQGNSA. The CDR3 covers 15 residues. DNA for the CDR3: TGTGCCAGCAGCGCTCCAGCGGGGTCGGGTTACGAGCAGTACTTC. Its protein product is CASSAPAGSGYEQYF.